Below are 19 T cell receptor beta chains sequenced from a single sample in a study of blood T cell repertoires in COVID-19. Sequenced by immunoSEQ multiplex PCR; TCRdb stores in-frame clones only, minus some. The sample lists about 220,000 clones, approximately 80% seen once, with around 13% in the top ten. What was sequenced was peripheral blood. Source of these receptors: a human donor in a cohort sampled during active COVID-19.

The chain couples TRBV2 to TRBJ2-7; a possible D gene is TRBD1 (5 bases). CDR3 length equals 14 residues. Trimming stripped 4 bases from V and 2 bases from J, with 12 bases between. Germline lookup yields CDR1 SNHLY and CDR2 FYNNEI. The CDR3 is CASSVETATYEQYF. CDR3 DNA: TGTGCCAGCAGTGTGGAGACAGCAACCTACGAGCAGTACTTC.

The rearrangement joins TRBV5-8 to TRBJ2-1; D ambiguous. Between the trimmed V and J ends, which lost 7 bases and 6 bases, there was a span of 5 bases. Per the germline V gene, CDR1 is SGHTS and CDR2 is YDEGEE. CDR3 size: 10 residues. CDR3 loop: CASRANEQFF. Here the CDR3 DNA reads TGTGCCAGCCGCGCCAATGAGCAGTTCTTC.

The chain has TRBV5-6 and TRBJ2-1, with 7 bases matching TRBD2. Per the germline V gene, CDR1 is SGHDT and CDR2 is YYEEEE. V shed 4 bases, J shed 7 bases, and the junction held 11 bases outside the gene matches. The CDR3 sequence is 15 residues long. Written as DNA, the CDR3 is TGTGCCAGCAGCGCGAGACTAGCCGCTAAGAATGAGCAGTTCTTC. Translated, it gives CASSARLAAKNEQFF.

V usage is TRBV19 and J usage is TRBJ1-6; possibly TRBD1 for D (5 bases). V dropped 5 bases and J dropped 7 bases, with 15 bases sitting between them. The germline V gene has CDR1 LNHDA and CDR2 SQIVND (reference sequence). The length of the CDR3 is 15 residues. The CDR3 region is CASSPAGIGNSPLHF. The CDR3 nucleotides read TGTGCCAGTAGTCCCGCAGGGATTGGGAATTCACCCCTCCACTTT.

For this clone: Distinct nucleotide sequences in the sample also encode this CDR3. The rearrangement links TRBV29-1 to TRBJ2-1; D gene ambiguous. Germline loops: CDR1 SQVTM, CDR2 ANQGSEA. The CDR3 totals 12 residues. The ends were cut back, 4 bases at V and 5 bases at J, with 9 bases in the middle. CDR3 DNA: TGCAGCGTTGCAGACGGAGACAATGAGCAGTTCTTC. It specifies CSVADGDNEQFF.

This chain connects TRBV4-3 to TRBJ1-1; TRBD1 might be the D (5 bases). This CDR3 is 14 amino acids long. Trimming stripped 8 bases from V and 5 bases from J, with 18 bases between. Germline-derived CDR1 and CDR2 are LGHNA and YSLEER. The CDR3 DNA is TGCGCCAGCTCGAACTGGGGCCCTCGGACTGAAGCTTTCTTT. Translated, it gives CASSNWGPRTEAFF.

This clone has a handful of counts. The chain recombines TRBV25-1 with TRBJ1-2; 8 bases are a match to TRBD1. CDR3 length: 17 amino acids. The V segment lost 1 base and the J segment 5 bases; nucleotides outside the gene matches: 12. CDR1 and CDR2 from the germline V gene are MGHDK and SYGVNS. The CDR3 region has the DNA TGTGCCAGCAGTGAATTTAAAAAGGACAGGGCAGGATATGGCTACACCTTC. As protein: CASSEFKKDRAGYGYTF.

The genes are TRBV28 and TRBJ2-3; possibly TRBD1 for D (5 bases). The CDR3 runs 14 residues. Trimming left V 11 bases short and J 2 bases short, with 17 bases between. Per germline, CDR1 MDHEN and CDR2 SYDVKM. This CDR3 is CAPPIGEDTDTQYF. CDR3 in DNA: TGTGCCCCCCCGATAGGGGAAGACACAGATACGCAGTATTTT. The entire variable domain, with the rest obtained from reference TRBV28 and TRBJ2-3, is as follows: DVKVTQSSRYLVKRTGEKVFLECVQDMDHENMFWYRQDPGLGLRLIYFSYDVKMKEKGDIPEGYSVSREKKERFSLILESASTNQTSMYLCAPPIGEDTDTQYFGPGTRLTVL.

This clone was detected a few times. V gene TRBV6-5 combines with J gene TRBJ1-5; 7 bases agree with TRBD1. The CDR3 covers 14 residues. V was pared by 6 bases and J by 8 bases, with 10 bases of the junction left unmatched. Germline-derived CDR1 and CDR2 are MNHEY and SVGAGI. CDR3 bases: TGTGCCAGCAGCCAGGGGGGCAGGGGAGAGCCCCAGCATTTT. It encodes CASSQGGRGEPQHF.

The gene calls are TRBV11-3 and TRBJ2-5; 16 bases line up with TRBD2. Germline CDR1 is SGHNT and CDR2 is YENEEA. The V and J ends lost 5 bases and 4 bases, in that order; junction bases with no gene match: 7. CDR3 size: 17 residues. The CDR3 nucleotides read TGTGCCAGCAGCCCGGGGACTAGCGGGAGGGCGGTAGAGACCCAGTACTTC. Translation gives CASSPGTSGRAVETQYF.

The chain uses TRBV21-1 and TRBJ2-5; TRBD1, the D gene given by the table, was not confirmed from the DNA. TRBV21-1 has pseudogene status. The CDR3 covers 16 residues. The CDR3 here is CASSKGGASCQETQYF. The CDR3 DNA sequence: TGTGCCAGCAGCAAAGGTGGGGCCAGCTGCCAAGAGACCCAGTACTTC.

The chain is built from TRBV19 and TRBJ1-1; TRBD1 aligns across 8 bases. Germline trimming cut 8 bases from V and 5 bases from J; bases unmatched to any gene: 13. This CDR3 region has 15 residues. CDR1 is LNHDA, CDR2 SQIVND, per germline (reference sequence). CDR3: CASSYGDGQGTEAFF. As DNA, the CDR3 is TGTGCCAGTTCATACGGGGACGGACAGGGAACTGAAGCTTTCTTT.

The chain combines TRBV7-9 with TRBJ1-1; D is undetermined. Deletions cut 10 bases from V and 1 base from J, with 13 bases between. The CDR3 is 13 residues long. The V gene's germline CDR1 is SEHNR and CDR2 FQNEAQ (reference sequence). DNA for the CDR3: TGTGCCAACTCCCTCAAAGCGAACACTGAAGCTTTCTTT. This sequence encodes CANSLKANTEAFF.

The chain combines TRBV4-3 with TRBJ2-2; perhaps TRBD1 as D (5 bases). The CDR3 spans 15 residues. Germline CDR1 reads LGHNA; CDR2 reads YSLEER. Trimming stripped 1 base from V and 4 bases from J, with 10 bases between. The CDR3 spells CASSQVTGSTGELFF. The DNA of the CDR3 is TGCGCCAGCAGCCAAGTCACAGGTAGCACCGGGGAGCTGTTTTTT.

The chain uses TRBV7-2 and TRBJ2-1; 9 bases map to TRBD1. The V gene end was trimmed by 0 bases and the J gene end by 5 bases; junction bases not matched to a gene: 5. Germline V gene lookup returns CDR1 SGHTA and CDR2 FQGNSA. The CDR3 consists of 16 residues. CDR3 DNA: TGTGCCAGCAGCTTAGCTTTCGGGACAGGGAACAATGAGCAGTTCTTC. Protein: CASSLAFGTGNNEQFF.

This rearrangement joins TRBV14 to TRBJ2-1; D uncertain. Deletions cut 0 bases from V and 4 bases from J, with 4 bases between. Looked up from germline, CDR1 is SGHDN and CDR2 is FVKESK. CDR3 length equals 13 residues. The CDR3 nucleotides read TGTGCCAGCAGCCAAGAGCGGTACAATGAGCAGTTCTTC. Translated: CASSQERYNEQFF.

CDR3 sequence (DNA): TGCGCCAGCAGCTACACTAGCGGGAGTGCCAATGAGCAGTTCTTC. Translating gives CASSYTSGSANEQFF. This chain uses TRBV5-1 with TRBJ2-1; 11 nucleotides line up with TRBD2. The CDR3 consists of 15 residues. With V trimmed by 3 bases and J by 6 bases, 5 bases remained unmatched. Germline V gene lookup returns CDR1 SGHRS and CDR2 YFSETQ. Full variable domain (missing parts from reference TRBV5-1 and TRBJ2-1): KAGVTQTPRYLIKTRGQQVTLSCSPISGHRSVSWYQQTPGQGLQFLFEYFSETQRNKGNFPGRFSGRQFSNSRSEMNVSTLELGDSALYLCASSYTSGSANEQFFGPGTRLTVL.

The chain couples TRBV5-8 to TRBJ2-5; 10 nucleotides align to TRBD1. Looked up from germline, CDR1 is SGHTS and CDR2 is YDEGEE. The length of the CDR3 is 13 residues. V was pared by 9 bases and J by 2 bases, with 4 bases of the junction left unmatched. The CDR3 region has the DNA TGTGCCAATCTGGACAGGGGGCAAGAGACCCAGTACTTC. It is translated as CANLDRGQETQYF.

The chain has TRBV12-3 or TRBV12-4 and TRBJ1-5; TRBD1 matches at 9 bases. The CDR3 extends over 12 amino acids. Trimming took 5 bases from V and 12 from J; bases not matched to a gene: 5. The CDR3 nucleotides read TGTGCCAGCAGTGGGGGACAGGGAAGCCAGCATTTT. Translated: CASSGGQGSQHF.